The 11 T cell receptor beta chains presented below share a single source sample, sequenced in a study of PD-1 blockade in classical Hodgkin lymphoma. Every patient experienced relapse after autologous stem cell transplantation, and brentuximab vedotin exposure varied. Measured with immunoSEQ multiplex PCR; TCRdb has only the in-frame clones, and not every one. The sample lists around 26,000 clones, approximately 69% occurring once. The specimen was peripheral blood mononuclear cells (PBMCs), collected at baseline. The receptors originated from a human donor with classical Hodgkin lymphoma.

V is TRBV5-4 and J is TRBJ2-7; the D gene could be TRBD1 or TRBD2 (5 bases each). The CDR3 has 15 amino acids. Trimming stripped 4 bases from V and 0 bases from J, with 14 bases between. Germline V CDR1 and CDR2: SGHNT, YYREEE (reference sequence). The chain's CDR3 is CASSPGPRSSYEQYF. The CDR3 nucleotides read TGTGCCAGCAGCCCGGGACCGAGGAGCTCCTACGAGCAGTACTTC.

The rearrangement joins TRBV19 to TRBJ2-7, with a possible D match to TRBD1 (6 bases). The CDR3 is made up of 16 amino acids. V was clipped by 6 bases and J by 3 bases, with 21 bases between them. Per germline, CDR1 LNHDA and CDR2 SQIVND (reference sequence). The CDR3 DNA is TGTGCCAGTAGCCAACGACCGGGACAACCGTTCTACGAGCAGTACTTC. The encoded protein is CASSQRPGQPFYEQYF.

This chain links TRBV9 with TRBJ1-2, with TRBD1 identical over 8 bases. The germline V gene encodes CDR1 SGDLS and CDR2 YYNGEE. CDR3 length equals 14 residues. V shed 3 bases, J shed 5 bases, and the junction held 6 bases outside the gene matches. CDR3 nucleotide sequence: TGTGCCAGCAGCGGTACGAGACAGGGGTATGGCTACACCTTC. Translating it yields CASSGTRQGYGYTF.

The chain recombines TRBV30 with TRBJ1-3; no clear D gene. Per the germline V gene, CDR1 is GTSNPN and CDR2 is SVGIG (reference sequence). The CDR3 sequence is 14 residues long. V was pared by 5 bases and J by 3 bases, with 14 bases between. CDR3 region: CAWRGRDLGNTIYF. The DNA for the CDR3 is TGTGCCTGGCGAGGCCGGGATCTTGGAAACACCATATATTTT.

The V gene is TRBV27, the J gene TRBJ2-1, with D perhaps TRBD1 or TRBD2 (6 bases each). Trimming removed 7 bases at V and 5 bases at J, with 18 bases between. Germline-derived CDR1 and CDR2 are MNHEY and SMNVEV (reference sequence). There are 15 residues in the CDR3. CDR3 sequence reads: CASIPQGGGDNEQFF. CDR3 coding DNA: TGTGCCAGCATCCCACAGGGTGGCGGGGACAATGAGCAGTTCTTC.

The V gene is TRBV12-5, the J gene TRBJ2-1, with no clear D. CDR3 length equals 13 residues. Germline V CDR1 and CDR2: LGHNT, FRNRAP. Trimming removed 0 bases at V and 10 bases at J, with 10 bases between. The CDR3: CASGLVRTEEQFF. The CDR3 DNA is TGTGCTAGTGGTTTGGTAAGGACGGAGGAGCAGTTCTTC.

The V gene is TRBV2, the J gene TRBJ2-5, with TRBD2 matching 7 bases. The CDR3 loop spans 15 amino acids. V gave up 2 bases and J gave up 5 bases; unmatched junction bases: 8. The V gene's germline CDR1 is SNHLY and CDR2 FYNNEI. The CDR3 bases are TGTGCCAGCAGTGAAACCGGGACTACCGGGGAGACCCAGTACTTC. Amino acids: CASSETGTTGETQYF.

The chain employs TRBV19 and TRBJ1-1; possibly TRBD1 for D (6 bases). V was pared by 8 bases and J by 0 bases, with 16 bases between. This CDR3 is built from 15 residues. The germline gives CDR1 LNHDA, CDR2 SQIVND (reference sequence). This CDR3 reads CASPPGDLMNTEAFF. The DNA of the CDR3 is TGTGCCAGTCCTCCAGGGGACTTAATGAACACTGAAGCTTTCTTT.

The rearrangement joins TRBV13 to TRBJ2-1, with TRBD1 matching over 11 bases. The germline CDR1 and CDR2 sequences are PRHDT and FYEKMQ (reference sequence). The V and J ends lost 4 bases and 4 bases, in that order; junction bases with no gene match: 9. There are 17 residues in the CDR3. The CDR3 here is CASSSPGQGEAYNEQFF. DNA for the CDR3: TGTGCCAGCAGCTCTCCGGGACAGGGGGAGGCTTACAATGAGCAGTTCTTC.

In this sample, this clone turned up once. V and J are TRBV5-5 and TRBJ2-2, with TRBD1 identical over 8 bases. Germline lookup yields CDR1 SGHKS and CDR2 YYEKEE (reference sequence). Trimming cost V 4 bases and J 5 bases; bases outside gene matches: 7. The CDR3 totals 15 residues. The CDR3 loop is CASSIGQGRTGELFF. CDR3 coding DNA: TGTGCCAGCAGCATCGGACAGGGACGGACCGGGGAGCTGTTTTTT.

The rearrangement uses TRBV9 and TRBJ2-1; 11 nucleotides match TRBD2. V dropped 0 bases and J dropped 7; count of bases not matched to a gene: 3. The CDR3 runs 15 residues. Germline lookup yields CDR1 SGDLS and CDR2 YYNGEE. CDR3 residues: CASSVASGGMNEQFF. For the CDR3, the DNA is TGTGCCAGCAGCGTAGCTAGCGGGGGGATGAATGAGCAGTTCTTC.